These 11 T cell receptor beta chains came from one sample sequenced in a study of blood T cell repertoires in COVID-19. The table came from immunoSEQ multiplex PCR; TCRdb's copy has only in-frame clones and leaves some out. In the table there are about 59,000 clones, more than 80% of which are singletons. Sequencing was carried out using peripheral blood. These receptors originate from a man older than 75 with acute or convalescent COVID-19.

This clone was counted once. The CDR3 DNA is TGTGCCAGCAGCCGGGACAGGGGGCGCAGAAAAGAGACCCAGTACTTC. Its translation: CASSRDRGRRKETQYF. The chain recombines TRBV9 with TRBJ2-5, with TRBD1 matching 12 bases. J was trimmed by 3 bases and V by 4 bases; bases with no gene match: 7. Germline V lookup: CDR1 SGDLS, CDR2 YYNGEE. The CDR3 extends over 16 amino acids.

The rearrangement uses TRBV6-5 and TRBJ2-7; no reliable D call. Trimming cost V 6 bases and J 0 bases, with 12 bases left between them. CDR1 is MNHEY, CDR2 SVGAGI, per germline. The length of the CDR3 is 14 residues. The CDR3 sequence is CASSPPKRSYEQYF. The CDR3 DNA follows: TGTGCCAGCAGCCCCCCCAAGCGCTCCTACGAGCAGTACTTC.

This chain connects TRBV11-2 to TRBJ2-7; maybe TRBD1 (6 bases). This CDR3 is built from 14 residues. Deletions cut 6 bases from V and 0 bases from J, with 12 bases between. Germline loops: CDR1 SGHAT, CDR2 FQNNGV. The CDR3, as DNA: TGTGCCAGCAGACCAGGGGCCTCCTCCTACGAGCAGTACTTC. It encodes CASRPGASSYEQYF.

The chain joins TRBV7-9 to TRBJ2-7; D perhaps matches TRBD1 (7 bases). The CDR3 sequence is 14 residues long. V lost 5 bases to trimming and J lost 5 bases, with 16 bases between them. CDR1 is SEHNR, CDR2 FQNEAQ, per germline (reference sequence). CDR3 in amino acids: CASSPLPGGHEQYF. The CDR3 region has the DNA TGTGCCAGCAGCCCTCTTCCAGGGGGGCACGAGCAGTACTTC.

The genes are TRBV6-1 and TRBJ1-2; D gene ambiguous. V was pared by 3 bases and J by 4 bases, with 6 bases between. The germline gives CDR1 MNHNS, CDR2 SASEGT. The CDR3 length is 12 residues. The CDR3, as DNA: TGTGCCAGCAGTGACGAGAGCTATGGCTACACCTTC. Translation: CASSDESYGYTF.

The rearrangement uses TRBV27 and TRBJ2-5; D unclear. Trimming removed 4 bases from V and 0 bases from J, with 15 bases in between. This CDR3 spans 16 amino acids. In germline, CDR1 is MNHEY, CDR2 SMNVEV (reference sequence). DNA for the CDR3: TGTGCCAGCAGTTCAGGTGAAGGCCTGTACCAAGAGACCCAGTACTTC. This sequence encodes CASSSGEGLYQETQYF.

For the CDR3, the DNA is TGTGCCAGTAGTATATCGGGACACCAATACAATGAGCAGTTCTTC. This sequence encodes CASSISGHQYNEQFF. The V call is TRBV19, the J call TRBJ2-1, with D perhaps TRBD1 (6 bases). The V gene's germline CDR1 is LNHDA and CDR2 SQIVND (reference sequence). V lost 2 bases to trimming and J lost 4 bases, with 12 bases between them. The CDR3 consists of 15 residues.

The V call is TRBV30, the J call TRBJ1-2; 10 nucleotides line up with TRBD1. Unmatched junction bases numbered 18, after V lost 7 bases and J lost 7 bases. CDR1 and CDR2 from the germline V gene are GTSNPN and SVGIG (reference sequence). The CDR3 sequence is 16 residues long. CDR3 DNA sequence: TGTGCCTTCACCGGGACAGGGGAATTTTGGTCGGGTGGCTACACCTTC. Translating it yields CAFTGTGEFWSGGYTF. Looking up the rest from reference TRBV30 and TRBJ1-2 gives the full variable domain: SQTIHQWPATLVQPVGSPLSLECTVEGTSNPNLYWYRQAAGRGLQLLFYSVGIGQISSEVPQNLSASRPQDRQFILSSKKLLLSDSGFYLCAFTGTGEFWSGGYTFGSGTRLTVV.

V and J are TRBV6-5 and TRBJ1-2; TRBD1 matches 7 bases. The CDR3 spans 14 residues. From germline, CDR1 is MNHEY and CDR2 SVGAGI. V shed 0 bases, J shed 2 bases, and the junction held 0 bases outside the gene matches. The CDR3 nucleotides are TGTGCCAGCAGTTACTCGGGACAGAACTATGGCTACACCTTC. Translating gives CASSYSGQNYGYTF.

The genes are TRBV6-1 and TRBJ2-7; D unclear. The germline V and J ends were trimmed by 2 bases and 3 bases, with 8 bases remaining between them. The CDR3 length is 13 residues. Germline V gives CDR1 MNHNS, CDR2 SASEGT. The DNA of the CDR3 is TGTGCCAGCAGTGAAAGAAACAGCTACGAGCAGTACTTC. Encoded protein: CASSERNSYEQYF.

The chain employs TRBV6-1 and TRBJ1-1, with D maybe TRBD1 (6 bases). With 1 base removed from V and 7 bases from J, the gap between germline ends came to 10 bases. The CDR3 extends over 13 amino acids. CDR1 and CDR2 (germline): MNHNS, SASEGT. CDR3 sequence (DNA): TGTGCCAGCAGTGAAGGGACAGAGATTGAAGCTTTCTTT. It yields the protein CASSEGTEIEAFF.